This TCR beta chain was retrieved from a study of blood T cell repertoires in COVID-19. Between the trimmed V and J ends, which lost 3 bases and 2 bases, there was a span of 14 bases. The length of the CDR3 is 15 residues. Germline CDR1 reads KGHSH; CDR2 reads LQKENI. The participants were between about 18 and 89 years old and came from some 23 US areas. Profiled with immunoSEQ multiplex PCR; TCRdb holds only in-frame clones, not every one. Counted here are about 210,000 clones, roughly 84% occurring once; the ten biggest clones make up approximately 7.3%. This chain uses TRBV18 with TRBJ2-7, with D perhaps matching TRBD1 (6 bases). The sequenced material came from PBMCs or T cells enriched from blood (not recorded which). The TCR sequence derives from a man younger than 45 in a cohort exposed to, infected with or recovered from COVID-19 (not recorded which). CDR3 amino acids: CASSPRTDATYEQYF. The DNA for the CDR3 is TGTGCCAGCTCACCTCGGACAGACGCTACCTACGAGCAGTACTTC.